Listed below are T cell receptor beta chains from one sample, sequenced in a study of post-analysis software for immune sequencing data. TCRdb used MiXCR to reprocess the PCR reads, holding one entry per CDR3 protein. Here the sample spans about 500,000 distinct CDR3 sequences, nearly 45% being singletons. The sequencing input was blood. These receptors all stem from a girl under 18 with multiple sclerosis. The CDR3 runs from the conserved cysteine through the conserved F or W. The D gene is left open where the match is weak. A row's size may be missing; if present it is once, few, many or a size class.

>13|.|few|TRBJ2-7|TRBV5-1
CASSLVGGREQYF
TGCGCCAGCAGCTTGGTCGGGGGCCGCGAGCAGTACTTC
>14|.|.|TRBJ2-4|TRBV20-1
CSASARERDDIQYF
TGCAGTGCTAGTGCACGCGAAAGGGACGACATTCAGTACTTC
>16|.|.|TRBJ2-7|TRBV9
CASSVEGTINSYEQYF
TGTGCCAGCAGCGTAGAGGGGACAATAAACTCCTACGAGCAGTACTTC
>15|TRBD1|.|TRBJ1-4|TRBV4-1
CASSTPGTGYEKLFF
TGCGCCAGCAGCACTCCCGGGACAGGGTATGAAAAACTGTTTTTT
>13|.|.|TRBJ2-1|TRBV2
CASTGVGYNEQFF
TGTGCCAGCACTGGGGTGGGGTACAATGAGCAGTTCTTC
>17|TRBD1|.|TRBJ2-5|TRBV15
CATSRESGTGFGETQYF
TGTGCCACCAGCAGAGAATCCGGGACAGGGTTTGGAGAGACCCAGTACTTC
>17|.|.|TRBJ2-4|TRBV7-2
CASSFRGAYLAKNIQYF
TGTGCCAGCAGCTTTCGCGGGGCATATTTAGCCAAAAACATTCAGTACTTC
>13|TRBD2|few|TRBJ2-7|TRBV7-7
CASSSTSGGEQYF
TGTGCTAGCAGCTCCACGTCCGGGGGGGAGCAGTACTTC
>15|.|.|TRBJ2-5|TRBV9
CASSVAPLGGETQYF
TGTGCCAGCAGCGTAGCTCCGCTGGGTGGTGAGACCCAGTACTTC
>17|TRBD2|.|TRBJ2-3|TRBV4-2
CASNLRTSGASTDTQYF
TGTGCCAGCAACCTAAGGACTAGCGGGGCAAGCACAGATACGCAGTATTTT
>14|.|few|TRBJ2-7|TRBV6-2/TRBV6-3
CASNYDRGAFEQYF
TGTGCCAGCAACTACGACAGAGGCGCTTTCGAGCAGTACTTC
>12|.|.|TRBJ2-1|TRBV12-3/TRBV12-4
CASSSGLNGGFF
TGTGCCAGCAGTTCGGGACTCAATGGAGGGTTCTTC
>14|.|.|TRBJ2-1|TRBV7-7
CASSLTGPSVEQFF
TGTGCTAGCAGCTTAACAGGGCCCTCGGTTGAGCAGTTCTTC
>15|.|.|TRBJ1-1|TRBV11-1
CASSLMAGLNTEAFF
TGTGCCAGCAGCTTAATGGCAGGCCTGAACACTGAAGCTTTCTTT
>16|TRBD1|.|TRBJ2-1|TRBV20-1
CSARDRTGGNRGEQFF
TGCAGTGCTAGAGACCGGACAGGGGGTAACCGGGGGGAGCAGTTCTTC
>17|TRBD2|once|TRBJ2-3|TRBV7-2
CASSLGAAGGPTDTQYF
TGTGCCAGCAGCTTGGGGGCGGCGGGAGGGCCGACAGATACGCAGTATTTT
>16|TRBD2|few|TRBJ2-1|TRBV7-8
CASSLVGLAGYNEQFF
TGTGCCAGCAGCTTAGTTGGTCTAGCGGGCTACAATGAGCAGTTCTTC
>19|TRBD1|.|TRBJ2-6|TRBV6-5
CASSSIRDRIFSGANVLTF
TGTGCCAGCAGTTCTATCCGGGACAGAATATTCTCTGGGGCCAACGTCCTGACTTTC
>15|TRBD2|few|TRBJ2-3|TRBV25-1
CASSGLAEPTDTQYF
TGTGCCAGCAGTGGCCTAGCGGAACCCACAGATACGCAGTATTTT
>14|.|.|TRBJ2-5|TRBV10-3
CAISEGSKERPQYF
TGTGCCATCAGTGAGGGGAGTAAAGAGAGACCCCAGTACTTC
>14|TRBD2|.|TRBJ2-5|TRBV25-1
CASSGGLAPETQYF
TGTGCCAGCAGTGGGGGACTAGCTCCGGAGACCCAGTACTTC
>14|.|.|TRBJ1-1|TRBV29-1
CSVALGAGNTEAFF
TGCAGCGTTGCTCTCGGGGCAGGGAACACTGAAGCTTTCTTT
>15|.|.|TRBJ2-5|TRBV15
CATSRRAGGWETQYF
TGTGCCACCAGCAGGAGGGCAGGAGGATGGGAGACCCAGTACTTC
>15|TRBD2|.|TRBJ2-3|TRBV9
CASSEREGYTDTQYF
TGTGCCAGCAGCGAACGGGAGGGGTACACAGATACGCAGTATTTT
>15|.|.|TRBJ2-5|TRBV20-1
CSARGPGLWKETQYF
TGCAGTGCTAGAGGGCCCGGACTTTGGAAAGAGACCCAGTACTTC
>15|.|.|TRBJ2-5|TRBV5-1
CASSSATGAQETQYF
TGCGCCAGCAGCTCGGCAACAGGAGCTCAAGAGACCCAGTACTTC
>13|.|.|TRBJ2-1|TRBV20-1
CSASQTRYNEQFF
TGCAGTGCTAGCCAAACTAGATACAATGAGCAGTTCTTC
>15|TRBD1|.|TRBJ1-2|TRBV4-2
CASSQGRPGGDGYTF
TGTGCCAGCAGCCAAGGACGGCCAGGGGGCGATGGCTACACCTTC
>13|.|.|TRBJ1-1|TRBV6-1
CASRTARNTEAFF
TGTGCCAGTCGGACAGCTAGAAACACTGAAGCTTTCTTT
>16|.|.|TRBJ1-2|TRBV10-3
CAISESMGGADYGYTF
TGTGCCATCAGTGAGTCGATGGGGGGCGCAGATTATGGCTACACCTTC
>14|.|.|TRBJ2-7|TRBV3-1
CASSQTGSSCEQYF
TGTGCCAGCAGTCAAACAGGGAGCTCCTGCGAGCAGTACTTC
>15|.|many|TRBJ2-2|TRBV5-1
CASSLATVNTGELFF
TGCGCCAGCAGCTTGGCGACAGTGAACACCGGGGAGCTGTTTTTT
>15|TRBD2|.|TRBJ2-1|TRBV6-5
CASSWDYRGLNEQFF
TGTGCCAGCAGTTGGGACTATAGGGGCCTCAATGAGCAGTTCTTC
>14|.|.|TRBJ1-1|TRBV29-1
CSVEVASKNTEAFF
TGCAGCGTTGAAGTAGCCAGTAAGAACACTGAAGCTTTCTTT
>13|.|few|TRBJ1-6|TRBV27
CASNPGRNSPLHF
TGTGCCAGCAACCCAGGCCGGAATTCACCCCTCCACTTT
>12|.|.|TRBJ1-2|TRBV18
CASSPTAYGYTF
TGTGCCAGCTCACCGACAGCCTATGGCTACACCTTC
>16|.|.|TRBJ2-1|TRBV4-2
CASSDRATSSYNEQFF
TGTGCCAGCAGCGACCGGGCAACGAGCTCCTACAATGAGCAGTTCTTC
>14|TRBD2|.|TRBJ2-7|TRBV2
CASVAERGGYEQYF
TGTGCCAGCGTTGCTGAGCGGGGGGGATACGAGCAGTACTTC
>15|.|few|TRBJ2-7|TRBV4-1
CASSQGVQGSYEQYF
TGCGCCAGCAGCCAAGGGGTCCAGGGCTCCTACGAGCAGTACTTC